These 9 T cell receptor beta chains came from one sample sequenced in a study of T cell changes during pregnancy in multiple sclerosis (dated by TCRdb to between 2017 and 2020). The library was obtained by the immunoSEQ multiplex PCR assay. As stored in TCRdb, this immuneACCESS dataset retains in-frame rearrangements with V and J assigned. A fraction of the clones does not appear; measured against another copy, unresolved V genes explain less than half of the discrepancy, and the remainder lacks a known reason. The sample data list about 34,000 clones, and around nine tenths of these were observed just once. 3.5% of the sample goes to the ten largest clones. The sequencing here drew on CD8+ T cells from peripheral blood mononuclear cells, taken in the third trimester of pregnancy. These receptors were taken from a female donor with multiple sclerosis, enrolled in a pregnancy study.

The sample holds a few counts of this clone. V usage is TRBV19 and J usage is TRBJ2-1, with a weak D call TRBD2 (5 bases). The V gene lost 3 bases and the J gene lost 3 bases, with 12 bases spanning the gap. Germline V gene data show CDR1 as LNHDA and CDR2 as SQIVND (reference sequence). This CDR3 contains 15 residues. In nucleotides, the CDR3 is TGTGCCAGTAGTATTCCACCCGGGGACTACAATGAGCAGTTCTTC. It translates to CASSIPPGDYNEQFF.

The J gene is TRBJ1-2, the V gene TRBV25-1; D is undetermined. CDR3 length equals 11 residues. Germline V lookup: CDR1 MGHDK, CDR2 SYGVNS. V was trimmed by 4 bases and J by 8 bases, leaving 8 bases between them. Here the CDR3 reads CASSAGWGYTF. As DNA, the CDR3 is TGTGCCAGCAGTGCGGGGTGGGGCTACACCTTC.

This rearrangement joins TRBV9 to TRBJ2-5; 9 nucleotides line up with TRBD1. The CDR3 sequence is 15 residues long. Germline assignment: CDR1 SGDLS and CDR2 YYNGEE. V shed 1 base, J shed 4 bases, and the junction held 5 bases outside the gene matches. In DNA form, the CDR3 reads TGTGCCAGCAGCGTATCCGGGACAGGGACAGAGACCCAGTACTTC. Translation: CASSVSGTGTETQYF.

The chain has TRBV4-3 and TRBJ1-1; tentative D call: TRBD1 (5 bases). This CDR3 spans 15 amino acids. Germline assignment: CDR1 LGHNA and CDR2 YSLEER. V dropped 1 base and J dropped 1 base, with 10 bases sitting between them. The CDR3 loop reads CASSQVWTTNTEAFF. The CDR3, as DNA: TGCGCCAGCAGCCAAGTCTGGACAACGAACACTGAAGCTTTCTTT.

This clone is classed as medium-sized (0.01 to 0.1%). As DNA, the CDR3 is TGTGCCAGCAGTCCTAGCGGCTCCACAGATACGCAGTATTTT. This codes for CASSPSGSTDTQYF. The chain employs TRBV6-4 and TRBJ2-3, with TRBD2 matching 7 bases. This CDR3 has 14 residues. Germline lookup yields CDR1 MRHNA and CDR2 SNTAGT. Trimming cost V 5 bases and J 2 bases; bases outside gene matches: 4.

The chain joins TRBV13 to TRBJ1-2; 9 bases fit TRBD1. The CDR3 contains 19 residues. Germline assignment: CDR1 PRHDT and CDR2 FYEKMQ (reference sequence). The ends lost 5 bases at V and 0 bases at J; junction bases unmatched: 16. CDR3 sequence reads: CASSQTPGTGPPANYGYTF. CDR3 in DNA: TGTGCCAGCAGCCAAACCCCAGGGACAGGGCCGCCAGCTAACTATGGCTACACCTTC.

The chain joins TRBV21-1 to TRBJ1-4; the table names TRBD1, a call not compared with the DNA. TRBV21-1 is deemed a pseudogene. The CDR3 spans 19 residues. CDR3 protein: CASSRTVQGPNSTNEKLFF. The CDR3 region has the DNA TGTGCCAGCAGCAGGACGGTCCAGGGGCCAAATTCAACTAATGAAAAACTGTTTTTT.

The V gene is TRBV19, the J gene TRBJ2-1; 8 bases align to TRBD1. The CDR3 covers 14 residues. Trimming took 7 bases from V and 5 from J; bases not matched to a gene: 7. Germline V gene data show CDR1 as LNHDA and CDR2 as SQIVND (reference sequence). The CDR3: CASIEDRANNEQFF. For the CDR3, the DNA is TGTGCCAGTATAGAGGACAGGGCAAACAATGAGCAGTTCTTC.

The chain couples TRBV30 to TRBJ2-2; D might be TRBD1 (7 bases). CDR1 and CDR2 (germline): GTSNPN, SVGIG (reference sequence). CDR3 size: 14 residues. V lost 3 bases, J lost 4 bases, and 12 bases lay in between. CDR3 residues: CAWRQGGPTGELFF. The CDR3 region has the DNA TGTGCCTGGAGGCAGGGGGGACCCACCGGGGAGCTGTTTTTT.